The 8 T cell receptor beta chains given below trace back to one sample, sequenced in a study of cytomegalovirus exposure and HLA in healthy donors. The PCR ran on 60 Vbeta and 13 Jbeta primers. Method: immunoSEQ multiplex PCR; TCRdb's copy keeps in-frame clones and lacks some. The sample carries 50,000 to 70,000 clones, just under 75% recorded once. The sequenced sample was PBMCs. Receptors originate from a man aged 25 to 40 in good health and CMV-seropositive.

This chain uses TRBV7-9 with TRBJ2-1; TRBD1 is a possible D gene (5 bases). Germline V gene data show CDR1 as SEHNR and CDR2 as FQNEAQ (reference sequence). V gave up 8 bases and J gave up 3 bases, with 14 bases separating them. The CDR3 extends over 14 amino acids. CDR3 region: CASRLTDSYNEQFF. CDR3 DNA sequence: TGTGCCAGCCGGCTGACCGACAGCTACAATGAGCAGTTCTTC.

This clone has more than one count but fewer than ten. CDR3 sequence: CASSHPTEPSYNEQFF. The DNA of the CDR3 is TGTGCCAGCAGCCATCCGACAGAACCCTCCTACAATGAGCAGTTCTTC. The rearrangement uses TRBV4-2 and TRBJ2-1; D is perhaps TRBD1 (5 bases). From germline, CDR1 is LGHNA and CDR2 YNFKEQ. The CDR3 runs 16 residues. The V gene lost 3 bases and the J gene lost 0 bases, with 12 bases spanning the gap.

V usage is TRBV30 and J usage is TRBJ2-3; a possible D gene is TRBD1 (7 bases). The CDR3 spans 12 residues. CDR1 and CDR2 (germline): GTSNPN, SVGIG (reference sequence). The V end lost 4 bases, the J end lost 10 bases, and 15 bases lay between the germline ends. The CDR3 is CAWNRGRDAQYF. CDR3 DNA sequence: TGTGCCTGGAATAGGGGGCGGGATGCGCAGTATTTT.

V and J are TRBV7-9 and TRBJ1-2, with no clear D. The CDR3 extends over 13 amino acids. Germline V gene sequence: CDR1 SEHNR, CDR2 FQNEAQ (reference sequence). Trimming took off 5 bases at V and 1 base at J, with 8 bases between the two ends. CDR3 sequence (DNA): TGTGCCAGCAGCCACCGGGATAACTATGGCTACACCTTC. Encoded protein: CASSHRDNYGYTF.

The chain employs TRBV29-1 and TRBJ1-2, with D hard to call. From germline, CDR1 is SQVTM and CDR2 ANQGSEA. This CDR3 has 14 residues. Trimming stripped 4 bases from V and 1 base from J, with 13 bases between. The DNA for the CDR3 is TGCAGCGTTGGCTTGCAAGGAGTTAACTATGGCTACACCTTC. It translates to CSVGLQGVNYGYTF.

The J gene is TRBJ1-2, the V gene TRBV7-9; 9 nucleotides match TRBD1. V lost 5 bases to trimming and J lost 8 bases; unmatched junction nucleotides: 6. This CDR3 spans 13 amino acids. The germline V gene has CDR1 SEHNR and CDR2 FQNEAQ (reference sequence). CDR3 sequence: CASSVGTGSGYTF. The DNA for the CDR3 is TGTGCCAGCAGCGTAGGGACAGGGAGCGGCTACACCTTC.

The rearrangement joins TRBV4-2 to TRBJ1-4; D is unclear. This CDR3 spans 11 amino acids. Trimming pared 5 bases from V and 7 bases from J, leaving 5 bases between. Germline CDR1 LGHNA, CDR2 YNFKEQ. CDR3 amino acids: CASSMSEKLFF. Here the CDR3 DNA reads TGTGCCAGCAGCATGAGTGAAAAACTGTTTTTT.

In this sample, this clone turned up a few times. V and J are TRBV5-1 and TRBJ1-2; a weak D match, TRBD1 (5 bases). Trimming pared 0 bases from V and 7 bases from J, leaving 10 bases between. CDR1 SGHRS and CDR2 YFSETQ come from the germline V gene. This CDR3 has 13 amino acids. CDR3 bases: TGCGCCAGCAGCTTGGTTCAGGGAGGTGGCTACACCTTC. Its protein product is CASSLVQGGGYTF.